A single TCR beta chain is shown here with its context. Antigen unknown. Per germline, CDR1 DFQATT and CDR2 SNEGSKA (reference sequence). The CDR3 loop spans 13 amino acids. The sample originates from a study of T cells expressing NK-cell markers. Study in general: Cells sorted as CD3+CD56+NKG2C+, CD3+CD56+NKG2C- and CD3+CD56-NKG2C+ T cells supplied the TCR beta repertoires. Study outcomes and limitations: The CD3+CD56-NKG2C+ fraction of a handful of donors was also led by these clonotypes. Expanded NKG2C+ T cell clones had unclear HCMV specificity.

TCRdb derives one entry per CDR3 protein from the 5' RACE reads, leaving out DNA. This table holds about 440,000 distinct CDR3 sequences. The rearrangement joins TRBV20-1 to TRBJ1-1; the TCRdb D gene call, TRBD1, has no DNA to confirm it. This TCR was sampled from a woman aged 18-70 years in good health. Sequenced material: blood T cells: a sorted CD56 or NKG2C T cell subset, CD4+ or CD8+ T cells, or bulk PBMC T cells (not recorded which). This CDR3 is CSARDYGTPEAFF.